This T cell receptor beta chain was sequenced in a study of blood T cell repertoires in COVID-19. Profiled with immunoSEQ multiplex PCR; TCRdb holds only in-frame clones, not every one. The sample carries fewer than 80,000 clones, over 65% recorded once. The CDR3 is 19 amino acids. V gene TRBV12-2 combines with J gene TRBJ2-3; the DNA was not used to check the table's D call, TRBD2. TRBV12-2 is labeled a pseudogene. The source is a man between 60 and 75 years old with COVID-19, enrolled during active disease. Input material: peripheral blood. The CDR3 DNA sequence: TGTGCAAGTCGCACACGGAGTTCTCCAACTTGCCCACGCACAGATACGCAGTATTTT. Its protein product is CASRTRSSPTCPRTDTQYF.